The sequence of this TCR beta chain was determined in a study of Graves' ophthalmopathy and Graves' hyperthyroidism. Between the trimmed V and J ends, which lost 4 bases and 2 bases, there was a span of 11 bases. Germline values: CDR1 KGHDR, CDR2 SFDVKD. The CDR3 consists of 14 residues. This clonotype was counted many times. Amplification of TCR beta CDR3 regions used RNA transcripts. A first-round RT-PCR used HTBI primers, followed by a second-round multiplex PCR. TCRdb itself ran the multiplex PCR reads through MiXCR, one entry per CDR3 protein. The table records about 500,000 distinct CDR3 sequences, approximately 14% of them present only once.

The sample comprised blood. This clonotype was obtained from a woman in her thirties with Graves' ophthalmopathy. The rearrangement joins TRBV24-1 to TRBJ2-7, with TRBD1 as a possible D gene (6 bases). CDR3 protein: CATSDPRGPYEQYF. CDR3 bases: TGTGCCACCAGTGACCCCAGGGGACCCTACGAGCAGTACTTC.